This entry lists 11 T cell receptor delta chains sequenced from one sample in a study of γδ T cells in repeated Plasmodium falciparum infection. Flow sorting of PBMC yielded separate Vgamma9/Vdelta2+ and Vdelta2-negative gammadelta T cell populations for bulk repertoire analysis. TCRdb redid clone calling on the multiplex PCR reads using CATT. The sample includes around 49,000 delta-chain clones, about 2% seen only once; the top ten take 24%. The sequenced sample consisted of gamma-delta T cells from blood. The receptors shown here come from a pool of human donors (malaria-infected and uninfected, not separated).

Concerning this clone itself: The protein given by TCRdb reflects a much larger clone and differs at residue 9 from this DNA's translation, likely from a read error; the protein shown is the DNA's translation. The CDR3 DNA is TGTGCTCTTGTAAGCACCGATAAACCCATCTTT. Protein product: CALVSTDKPIF. No call exists for the J gene, whereas the V gene is TRDV1. CDR1 is TSWWSYY, CDR2 QGS, per germline. The CDR3 length is 11 residues.

This clone came up a few times. This likely reflects a read error, since a far larger clone is one base away. Other nucleotide sequences from this sample produce the same CDR3. The chain links TRDV1 to TRDJ1; TRDD3 might be the D (5 bases). The J gene, absent from TCRdb, was called here by matching the DNA to germline. The CDR3 spans 15 residues. The germline V gene has CDR1 TSWWSYY and CDR2 QGS. CDR3 residues: CALGEVEGYTDKLIF. CDR3 nucleotides: TGTGCTCTCGGGGAAGTAGAGGGATACACCGATAAACTCATCTTT.

As concerns this clone: For this DNA, TCRdb reports the protein of a much larger clone, which diverges at residue 12, most likely from a read error; the protein presented here is translated directly from the DNA. CDR3 protein: CALALATEDWGVRALTAQLFF. CDR3 in DNA: TGTGCTCTTGCCCTAGCTACCGAGGATTGGGGGGTACGCGCTTTGACAGCACAACTCTTCTTT. The chain joins TRDV1 to TRDJ2; possibly TRDD3 for D (6 bases). In the absence of a J gene in TCRdb, the DNA was matched to germline to assign it here. This CDR3 region has 21 residues. V dropped 7 bases and J dropped 0 bases, with 30 bases sitting between them. Germline loops: CDR1 TSWWSYY, CDR2 QGS.

Points on this clone: A far larger clone is only one base removed, so a read error is likely. The same CDR3 is also encoded by other DNA sequences in this sample. The V gene is TRDV1; the J gene was not called; no DNA check was done on the table's D call, TRDD3. The CDR3 covers 27 residues. Germline lookup yields CDR1 TSWWSYY and CDR2 QGS. For the CDR3, the DNA is TGTGCTCTTGGGGAACCCGATGGGGAAGTCTCCGGGTCCATACTGGGGGATACACTCACATCTACCGATAAACTTATCTTT. This encodes CALGEPDGEVSGSILGDTLTSTDKLIF.

The table lists this clone with a few counts. Other DNA sequences in this sample translate to the same CDR3. The chain recombines TRDV1 with TRDJ1, with 7 bases lining up with TRDD3. Germline V gene lookup returns CDR1 TSWWSYY and CDR2 QGS. V was clipped by 4 bases and J by 0 bases; unmatched bases: 26. CDR3 size: 22 residues. This CDR3 is CALGAPIHRVPYWGKYTDKLIF. CDR3 DNA sequence: TGTGCTCTTGGGGCTCCCATCCACCGAGTCCCGTATTGGGGGAAGTACACCGATAAACTCATCTTT.

This clone has at least ten counts. The mismatch at residue 5 between this DNA's translation and the TCRdb protein of a much larger clone likely reflects a read error; the protein shown is translated from the DNA. The rearrangement joins TRDV2 to TRDJ1; D uncertain. No J segment appears in TCRdb, so it was assigned here by matching the sequence to germline. Germline CDR1 is GEAIGNYY and CDR2 is EKD. The V end was cut by 0 bases, the J end by 3 bases, with 7 bases between. The CDR3 sequence is 13 residues long. The CDR3 loop is CACDTLSSDKLIF. CDR3 nucleotides: TGTGCCTGTGACACCCTGTCGTCCGATAAACTCATCTTT.

Regarding this clone: TCRdb shows a much larger clone's protein in place of this DNA's translation, and the two differ at residue 5, likely through a read error; the protein shown is translated from the DNA. The chain employs TRDV2 and TRDJ1, with 11 nucleotides matching TRDD3. TCRdb lists no J gene, so it was determined here by aligning the DNA to germline. The trim removed 2 bases at V and 8 bases at J, leaving 6 bases unmatched. The CDR3 sequence is 14 residues long. Germline CDR1 reads GEAIGNYY; CDR2 reads EKD. CDR3 loop: CACDIVGDTKKLIF. As DNA, the CDR3 is TGTGCCTGTGACATAGTGGGGGATACGAAGAAACTCATCTTT.

This clone was observed a few times. TCRdb's protein for this DNA is that of a much larger clone and differs from the translation at residue 6, likely a read error; the protein shown is the DNA translation. V and J are TRDV3 and TRDJ1, with D perhaps TRDD2 (5 bases). From germline, CDR1 is TVYSNPD and CDR2 GDNSRS (reference sequence). This CDR3 region has 16 residues. The germline V and J ends were trimmed by 2 bases and 1 base, with 20 bases remaining between them. The CDR3 reads CAFGPHPKGSTDKLIF. Here the CDR3 DNA reads TGTGCCTTTGGCCCCCATCCTAAGGGGTCCACCGATAAACTCATCTTT.

This clone showed up many times. CDR3 protein: CALGESHSGPLTGGYGEYTDKLIF. For the CDR3, the DNA is TGTGCTCTTGGGGAGTCCCATTCCGGGCCCCTAACTGGGGGATACGGTGAGTACACCGATAAACTCATCTTT. The J gene is TRDJ1, the V gene TRDV1; TRDD3 matches at 13 bases. The V gene's germline CDR1 is TSWWSYY and CDR2 QGS. The CDR3 has 24 amino acids. V lost 3 bases, J lost 0 bases, and 25 bases stayed unmatched.

Concerning this clone: TCRdb's listed protein matches a much larger clone and diverges from this DNA's translation at residue 19, likely through a read error; the protein shown comes from the DNA. The rearrangement uses TRDV3 and TRDJ1, with D possibly TRDD3 on 9 matching bases. Per the germline V gene, CDR1 is TVYSNPD and CDR2 is GDNSRS (reference sequence). The CDR3 consists of 22 residues. The CDR3: CAFKAFLDFIYWGTSYTDRLIF. Written as DNA, the CDR3 is TGTGCCTTTAAGGCCTTCCTAGATTTTATTTACTGGGGGACGTCGTACACCGATAGACTCATCTTT.

This clone appeared many times. A far more abundant clone sits one base away, making this likely a read error. In the same sample, other DNA sequences code for this CDR3. The J gene is TRDJ1, the V gene TRDV3; D is perhaps TRDD2 or TRDD3 (9 bases each). The J gene, not given by TCRdb, was assigned here from a germline match of the nucleotide sequence. The CDR3 is made up of 24 amino acids. Germline V gene data show CDR1 as TVYSNPD and CDR2 as GDNSRS (reference sequence). Trimming shortened V by 0 bases and J by 0 bases, and 41 bases separated the two germline ends. As DNA, the CDR3 is TGTGCCTTTAGCTACCCTTCCTACTTAGGGGATGTACTGGGGGACACGCTGTACACCGATAAACTCATCTTT. This codes for CAFSYPSYLGDVLGDTLYTDKLIF. Variable domain in full (rest from reference TRDV3 and TRDJ1): CDKVTQSSPDQTVASGSEVVLLCTYDTVYSNPDLFWYRIRPDYSFQFVFYGDNSRSEGADFTQGRFSVKHILTQKAFHLVISPVRTEDSATYYCAFSYPSYLGDVLGDTLYTDKLIFGKGTRVTVEP.